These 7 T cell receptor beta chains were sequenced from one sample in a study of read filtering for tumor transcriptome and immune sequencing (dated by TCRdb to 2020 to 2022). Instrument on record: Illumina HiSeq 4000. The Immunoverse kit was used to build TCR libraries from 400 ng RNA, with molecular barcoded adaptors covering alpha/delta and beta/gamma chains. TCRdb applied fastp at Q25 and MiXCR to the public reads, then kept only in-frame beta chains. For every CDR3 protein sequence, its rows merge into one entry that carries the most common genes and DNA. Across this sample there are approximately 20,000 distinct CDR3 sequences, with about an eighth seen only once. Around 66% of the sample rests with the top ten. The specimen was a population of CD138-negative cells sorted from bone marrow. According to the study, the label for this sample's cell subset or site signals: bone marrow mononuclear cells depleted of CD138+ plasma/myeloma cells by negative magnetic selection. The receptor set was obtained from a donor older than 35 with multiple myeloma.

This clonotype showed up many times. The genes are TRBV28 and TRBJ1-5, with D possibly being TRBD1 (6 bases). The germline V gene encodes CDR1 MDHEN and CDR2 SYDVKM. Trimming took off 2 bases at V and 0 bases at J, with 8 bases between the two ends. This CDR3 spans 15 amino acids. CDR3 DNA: TGTGCCAGCAGTTTACGGGACATTAGCAATCAGCCCCAGCATTTT. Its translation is CASSLRDISNQPQHF.

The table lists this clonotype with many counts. The DNA for the CDR3 is TGCGCCAGCAGCACCGCCCAAGAGACCCAGTACTTC. It is translated as CASSTAQETQYF. J is TRBJ2-5 and V is TRBV5-1; D not certain. Germline CDR1 SGHRS, CDR2 YFSETQ. Between the trimmed V and J ends, which lost 4 bases and 1 base, there was a span of 5 bases. The CDR3 consists of 12 residues. The full variable domain, rest sourced from reference TRBV5-1 and TRBJ2-5, is KAGVTQTPRYLIKTRGQQVTLSCSPISGHRSVSWYQQTPGQGLQFLFEYFSETQRNKGNFPGRFSGRQFSNSRSEMNVSTLELGDSALYLCASSTAQETQYFGPGTRLLVL.

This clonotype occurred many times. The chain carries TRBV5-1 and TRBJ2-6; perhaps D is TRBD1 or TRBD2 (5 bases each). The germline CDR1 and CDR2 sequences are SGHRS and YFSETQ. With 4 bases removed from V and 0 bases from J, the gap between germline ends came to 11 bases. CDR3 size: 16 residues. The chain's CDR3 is CASSEGSLSGANVLTF. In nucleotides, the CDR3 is TGCGCCAGCAGCGAGGGGTCCCTCTCTGGGGCCAACGTCCTGACTTTC.

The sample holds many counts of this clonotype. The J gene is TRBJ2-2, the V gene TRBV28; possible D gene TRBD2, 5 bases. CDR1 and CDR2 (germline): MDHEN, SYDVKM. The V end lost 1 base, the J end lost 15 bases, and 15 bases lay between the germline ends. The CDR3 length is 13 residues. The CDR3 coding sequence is TGTGCCAGCAGTTTATCGGCCGGCGGGCGGTTGTTTTTT. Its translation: CASSLSAGGRLFF.

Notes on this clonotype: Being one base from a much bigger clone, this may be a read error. The CDR3: CASSLDSSGANVLTF. CDR3 bases: TGCGCCAGCAGCTTAGACAGTTCCGGGGCCAACGTCCTGACTTTC. The V gene is TRBV5-1, the J gene TRBJ2-6; D is perhaps TRBD1 (5 bases). This CDR3 has 15 residues. Germline-derived CDR1 and CDR2 are SGHRS and YFSETQ. Trimming left V 2 bases short and J 4 bases short, with 10 bases between.

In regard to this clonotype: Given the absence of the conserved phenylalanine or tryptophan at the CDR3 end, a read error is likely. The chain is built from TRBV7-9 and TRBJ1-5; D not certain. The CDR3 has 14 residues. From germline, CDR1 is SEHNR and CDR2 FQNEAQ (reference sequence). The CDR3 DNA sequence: TGTGCCAGCAGCCTCAGAGATAGCAATCAGCTCCAGCATTCT. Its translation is CASSLRDSNQLQHS.

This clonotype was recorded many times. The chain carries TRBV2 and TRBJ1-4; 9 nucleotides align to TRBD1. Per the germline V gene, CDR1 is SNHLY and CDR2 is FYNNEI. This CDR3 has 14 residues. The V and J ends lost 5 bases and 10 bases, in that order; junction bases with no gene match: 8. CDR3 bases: TGTGCCAGCAGTTCCGGGACAGGGTTCAGAAAACTGTTTTTT. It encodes CASSSGTGFRKLFF.